The T cell receptor beta chain under discussion was sequenced for a study of OX40 agonist ivuxolimab in advanced cancers. At the level of the study: The study reported partial responses in three patients: one hepatocellular carcinoma, two cutaneous melanoma.

Repertoires were generated with immunoSEQ multiplex PCR, while TCRdb's copy carries only in-frame clones and drops some. The sample has 40,000 to 50,000 clones, approximately 90% seen once; the top ten hold roughly 48%. The CDR3 consists of 14 residues. With 5 bases removed from V and 4 bases from J, the gap between germline ends came to 12 bases. The germline V gene has CDR1 MNHNY and CDR2 SVGAGI (reference sequence). This TCR was recovered from an adult with an advanced solid tumor such as melanoma, head and neck, liver or kidney cancer. Sequenced material: CD4+ or CD8+ T cells sorted from blood, taken in a trial of the OX40 agonist ivuxolimab. V and J are TRBV6-6 and TRBJ1-3, with a tentative D call TRBD1 (5 bases). The chain's CDR3 is CASSMQGTGNTIYF. CDR3 bases: TGTGCCAGCAGTATGCAGGGAACCGGAAACACCATATATTTT.